The 10 T cell receptor beta chains in this list originate from one sample, sequenced in a study of blood T cells in healthy people across ages. A second PCR, run for about 7 to 11 cycles, used a sample-barcoded 5' primer plus a J-beta primer mix. Each CDR3 protein gets one entry after TCRdb re-called the 5' RACE reads with MiXCR. This sample yields about 570,000 distinct CDR3 sequences, of which roughly 29% are seen a single time; under 20% belongs to the top ten. Sequencing input: blood. The receptors originated from a woman between 70 and 85 years old in good health.

V and J are TRBV12-3 or TRBV12-4 and TRBJ1-5; D call uncertain. The CDR3 is 14 amino acids. V was shortened by 4 bases and J by 0 bases, with 7 bases between the two germline ends. Here the CDR3 reads CASSWAYSNQPQHF. The CDR3 DNA reads as TGTGCCAGCAGTTGGGCCTATAGCAATCAGCCCCAGCATTTT.

This clonotype was detected only a few times. The chain uses TRBV11-1 and TRBJ1-4; no reliable D call. The V gene's germline CDR1 is SGHAT and CDR2 FQDESV (reference sequence). The V gene lost 4 bases and the J gene lost 7 bases, with 19 bases spanning the gap. The length of the CDR3 is 16 residues. CDR3 in DNA: TGTGCCAGCAGCTCAAAACTCGACGGCTTAAGTGAAAAACTGTTTTTT. Encoded protein: CASSSKLDGLSEKLFF.

The rearrangement uses TRBV20-1 and TRBJ2-5; D could derive from TRBD1 or TRBD2 (5 bases each). The J call is doubtful: the DNA matches TRBJ2-1 better. Germline V CDR1 and CDR2: DFQATT, SNEGSKA (reference sequence). The CDR3 runs 14 residues. The CDR3 is CSAISPDWGNEQFF. CDR3 coding DNA: TGCAGTGCTATCTCTCCGGACTGGGGGAATGAGCAGTTCTTC.

The chain links TRBV20-1 to TRBJ2-5, with 9 bases identical to TRBD2. V dropped 3 bases and J dropped 5; count of bases not matched to a gene: 4. From germline, CDR1 is DFQATT and CDR2 SNEGSKA (reference sequence). This CDR3 has 13 amino acids. CDR3 sequence (DNA): TGCAGTGCTAGGCTGGGACTAGCCGAGACCCAGTACTTC. This codes for CSARLGLAETQYF.

Points on this clonotype: At one end the junction does not follow the germline gene, possibly because of a read error. The chain has TRBV4-1 and TRBJ2-5, with 16 bases identical to TRBD2. The length of the CDR3 is 17 residues. Germline CDR1 reads MGHRA; CDR2 reads YSYEKL. CDR3 sequence (DNA): TGCGCCAGCAGCCAAGATAGCAGGGGGACTAGCGGGGGGGCACGGTTCTTC. This codes for CASSQDSRGTSGGARFF.

The rearrangement uses TRBV29-1 and TRBJ2-5; possibly TRBD1 for D (6 bases). The CDR3 consists of 12 residues. The ends were cut back, 7 bases at V and 3 bases at J, with 12 bases in the middle. CDR1 is SQVTM and CDR2 is ANQGSEA in the germline V gene. The DNA for the CDR3 is TGCAGCGGACAGGCTAGGGAAGAGACCCAGTACTTC. This sequence encodes CSGQAREETQYF.

The rearrangement joins TRBV20-1 to TRBJ2-5; TRBD2 aligns across 12 bases. V lost 6 bases and J lost 2; bases outside the gene matches: 7. The CDR3 loop spans 15 amino acids. Looked up from germline, CDR1 is DFQATT and CDR2 is SNEGSKA (reference sequence). CDR3 loop: CSATSGSLEQETQYF. In DNA form, the CDR3 reads TGCAGTGCGACTAGCGGGAGCCTTGAGCAAGAGACCCAGTACTTC.

Regarding this clonotype: Being one base from a much bigger clone, this may be a read error. The chain combines TRBV29-1 with TRBJ1-2, with D perhaps matching TRBD1 (5 bases). The germline V and J ends were trimmed by 1 base and 4 bases, with 10 bases remaining between them. The CDR3 has 13 amino acids. Germline V lookup: CDR1 SQVTM, CDR2 ANQGSEA. CDR3 protein: CSVEGETAYGYTF. CDR3 sequence (DNA): TGCAGCGTTGAAGGAGAGACAGCCTATGGCTACACCTTC.

The rearrangement links TRBV12-3 or TRBV12-4 to TRBJ2-1, with 7 bases lining up with TRBD2. The trim removed 0 bases at V and 7 bases at J, leaving 9 bases unmatched. This CDR3 region has 16 residues. CDR3 bases: TGTGCCAGCAGTTTAGCGGGAGGGAGGCATAGAAATGAGCAGTTCTTC. This codes for CASSLAGGRHRNEQFF.

The chain carries TRBV27 and TRBJ2-7; tentative D call: TRBD1 (6 bases). CDR3 length: 14 amino acids. Germline CDR1 reads MNHEY; CDR2 reads SMNVEV (reference sequence). V was cut by 5 bases and J by 1 base, with 12 bases left in between. CDR3 nucleotide sequence: TGTGCCAGCAGTCAGGGGAGATATTCCTACGAGCAGTACTTC. Its protein product is CASSQGRYSYEQYF.